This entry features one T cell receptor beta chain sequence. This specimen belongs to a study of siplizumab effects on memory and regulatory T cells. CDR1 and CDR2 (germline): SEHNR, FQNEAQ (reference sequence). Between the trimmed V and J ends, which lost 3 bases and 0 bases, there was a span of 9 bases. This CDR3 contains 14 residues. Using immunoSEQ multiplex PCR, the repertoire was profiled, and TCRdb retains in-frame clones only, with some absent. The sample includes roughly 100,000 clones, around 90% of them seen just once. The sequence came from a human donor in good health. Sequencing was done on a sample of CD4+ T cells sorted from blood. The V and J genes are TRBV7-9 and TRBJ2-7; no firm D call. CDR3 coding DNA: TGTGCCAGCAGCTTTACTCAGAGCTCCTACGAGCAGTACTTC. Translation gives CASSFTQSSYEQYF.